Sequencing of this T cell receptor (beta chain) was carried out in a study of memory CD4+ T cells and cytomegalovirus serostatus. For the study at large: Of the healthy Belgian adults, several were CMV seropositive and about 24 seronegative.

In the original workflow: Out-of-frame sequences were removed, leaving about 2,300,000 distinct TCRbeta sequences. This table comes from immunoSEQ multiplex PCR, and its TCRdb copy is limited to in-frame clones, with some not included. The DNA was the basis for D and trimming; V, J and clone size are from that table. Among 30,000 to 40,000 clones listed, about 73% were seen once. Regarding the study as a whole: Repertoires predicted CMV serostatus with median bootstrapped AUC of approximately 0.94.

Turning to this clone: What it binds is unknown.

Single viable CD3+CD4+CD8-CD45RO+ cells were sorted as the memory CD4+ T cells. The sample taken for sequencing was memory CD4+ T cells from blood. The TCR comes from an adult in good health and CMV-seronegative.

CDR3 bases: TGTGCCAGCAGTGGGGGGGTTAATCAGCCCCAGCATTTT. Its protein is CASSGGVNQPQHF. This rearrangement joins TRBV2 to TRBJ1-5; D might be TRBD1 (5 bases). Trimming stripped 4 bases from V and 4 bases from J, with 8 bases between. Germline V gene sequence: CDR1 SNHLY, CDR2 FYNNEI. This CDR3 contains 13 residues.